Below, 19 T cell receptor beta chains from the same sample are listed, as sequenced in a study of early T cells in non-severe SARS-CoV-2 infection. Each CDR3 protein gets one entry after TCRdb re-called the 5' RACE reads with MiXCR. The table records some 25,000 distinct CDR3 sequences, about 4.5% of them present only once. The specimen sequenced was whole blood. Receptors were obtained from an adult who was a healthcare worker with PCR-confirmed SARS-CoV-2 infection or an uninfected control (not recorded which).

This clonotype was counted at least ten times. The CDR3 region has the DNA TGTGCCAGCTCAAGAGAAGGGGCAGCTAGCAATCAGCCCCAGCATTTT. It specifies CASSREGAASNQPQHF. The chain links TRBV18 to TRBJ1-5; D perhaps matches TRBD1 (5 bases). This CDR3 region has 16 residues. Trimming removed 5 bases at V and 0 bases at J, with 14 bases between. The germline gives CDR1 KGHSH, CDR2 LQKENI. The entire variable domain, with the rest obtained from reference TRBV18 and TRBJ1-5, is as follows: NAGVMQNPRHLVRRRGQEARLRCSPMKGHSHVYWYRQLPEEGLKFMVYLQKENIIDESGMPKERFSAEFPKEGPSILRIQQVVRGDSAAYFCASSREGAASNQPQHFGDGTRLSIL.

This clonotype was seen repeatedly, ten times or more. The rearrangement links TRBV12-3 or TRBV12-4 to TRBJ1-1; perhaps TRBD1 as D (5 bases). The CDR3 spans 14 residues. V gave up 8 bases and J gave up 4 bases, with 17 bases separating them. CDR3 nucleotide sequence: TGTGCCAGCCTCCTTGGGCAGGGAAGCACTGAAGCTTTCTTT. The encoded protein is CASLLGQGSTEAFF.

This clonotype was recorded many times. The rearrangement joins TRBV5-1 to TRBJ2-5, with TRBD2 identical over 8 bases. In germline, CDR1 is SGHRS, CDR2 YFSETQ. V lost 4 bases to trimming and J lost 4 bases; unmatched junction nucleotides: 9. CDR3 size: 15 residues. The CDR3 region is CASSSTGTRGETQYF. DNA of the CDR3: TGCGCCAGCAGCAGTACCGGGACTAGGGGAGAGACCCAGTACTTC. Full variable domain (outside the CDR3, taken from reference TRBV5-1 and TRBJ2-5): KAGVTQTPRYLIKTRGQQVTLSCSPISGHRSVSWYQQTPGQGLQFLFEYFSETQRNKGNFPGRFSGRQFSNSRSEMNVSTLELGDSALYLCASSSTGTRGETQYFGPGTRLLVL.

At least ten counts were recorded for this clonotype. The chain is built from TRBV5-6 and TRBJ1-1, with 10 bases lining up with TRBD1. V lost 4 bases to trimming and J lost 3 bases; unmatched junction nucleotides: 3. The CDR3 is 14 residues long. The germline gives CDR1 SGHDT, CDR2 YYEEEE. CDR3 DNA: TGTGCCAGCAGCGCGACAGGGGGCCACACTGAAGCTTTCTTT. Translating it yields CASSATGGHTEAFF.

This clonotype was seen repeatedly, ten times or more. The rearrangement uses TRBV5-4 and TRBJ2-1; TRBD2 might be the D (7 bases). Trimming stripped 2 bases from V and 5 bases from J, with 11 bases between. There are 14 residues in the CDR3. The germline V gene has CDR1 SGHNT and CDR2 YYREEE (reference sequence). CDR3: CASSLGGVNNEQFF. The CDR3 DNA reads as TGTGCCAGCAGCTTAGGGGGGGTAAACAATGAGCAGTTCTTC.

Ten or more counts support this clonotype. This chain connects TRBV9 to TRBJ1-2; the D is unclear. Germline V gene data show CDR1 as SGDLS and CDR2 as YYNGEE. V dropped 0 bases and J dropped 4 bases, with 22 bases sitting between them. This CDR3 has 18 residues. CDR3 residues: CASSVGQLKLTSFYGYTF. In DNA form, the CDR3 reads TGTGCCAGCAGCGTAGGTCAGCTAAAACTAACCAGCTTCTATGGCTACACCTTC.

This clonotype was detected many times. The chain links TRBV20-1 to TRBJ1-2; D gene ambiguous. CDR1 is DFQATT, CDR2 SNEGSKA, per germline (reference sequence). V lost 0 bases to trimming and J lost 5 bases, with 16 bases between them. This CDR3 contains 15 residues. CDR3 sequence (DNA): TGCAGTGCTAGAGATCCCCTCCTACGGGAGTATGGCTACACCTTC. It yields the protein CSARDPLLREYGYTF.

The CDR3 DNA reads TGTGCCAGCAGCCCCCGCCTAGGCCAGCCCCAGCATTTT. Encoded protein: CASSPRLGQPQHF. This chain links TRBV7-2 with TRBJ1-5; D not certain. CDR3 length: 13 residues. Trimming pared 5 bases from V and 7 bases from J, leaving 12 bases between. Germline CDR1 and CDR2: SGHTA and FQGNSA.

This clonotype has a count of ten or more. V and J are TRBV6-1 and TRBJ2-7; no clear D gene. There are 14 residues in the CDR3. With 6 bases removed from V and 3 bases from J, the gap between germline ends came to 15 bases. Germline CDR1 reads MNHNS; CDR2 reads SASEGT. The CDR3 DNA reads as TGTGCCAGCAGGGGCGACATAAGGGACTACGAGCAGTACTTC. Translation: CASRGDIRDYEQYF.

This clonotype was detected ten times or more. V usage is TRBV20-1 and J usage is TRBJ1-1; D gene unclear. Per germline, CDR1 DFQATT and CDR2 SNEGSKA (reference sequence). The V and J ends lost 3 bases and 1 base respectively, with 3 bases between them. The CDR3 runs to 11 residues. The CDR3 here is CSASRNTEAFF. In DNA, the CDR3 is TGCAGTGCTAGTAGGAACACTGAAGCTTTCTTT.

This clonotype was seen many times. The chain joins TRBV5-4 to TRBJ2-1; D unclear. From germline, CDR1 is SGHNT and CDR2 YYREEE (reference sequence). The CDR3 totals 13 residues. The V end was cut by 0 bases, the J end by 6 bases, with 7 bases between. The CDR3 is CASSLALLNEQFF. For the CDR3, the DNA is TGTGCCAGCAGCTTGGCACTTCTCAATGAGCAGTTCTTC. Full variable domain (remainder filled in from reference TRBV5-4 and TRBJ2-1): ETGVTQSPTHLIKTRGQQVTLRCSSQSGHNTVSWYQQALGQGPQFIFQYYREEENGRGNFPPRFSGLQFPNYSSELNVNALELDDSALYLCASSLALLNEQFFGPGTRLTVL.

This clonotype was counted ten times or more. This rearrangement joins TRBV6-6 to TRBJ1-1; a weak D match, TRBD1 (5 bases). V gave up 7 bases and J gave up 2 bases, with 11 bases separating them. Germline CDR1 reads MNHNY; CDR2 reads SVGAGI (reference sequence). The CDR3 length is 13 residues. CDR3 DNA sequence: TGTGCCAGCAACCGGGGACCAAACACTGAAGCTTTCTTT. Translating it yields CASNRGPNTEAFF.

This clonotype has at least ten counts. Written as DNA, the CDR3 is TGCAGTGCTCGACAGGGGACGGGCACTGAAGCTTTCTTT. Translated, it gives CSARQGTGTEAFF. V and J are TRBV20-1 and TRBJ1-1; 8 bases agree with TRBD1. The CDR3 covers 13 residues. The germline V gene has CDR1 DFQATT and CDR2 SNEGSKA (reference sequence). V shed 5 bases and J 4 bases; nucleotides not matched to a gene: 6.

In its sample, this clonotype was seen many times. J is TRBJ2-3 and V is TRBV2; 11 nucleotides match TRBD2. Germline V gives CDR1 SNHLY, CDR2 FYNNEI. The CDR3 is 18 amino acids. The V gene end was trimmed by 6 bases and the J gene end by 2 bases; junction bases not matched to a gene: 13. The CDR3 nucleotides read TGTGCCAGCAGATCCGTTATAGCGGGGGGGCAAATCACAGATACGCAGTATTTT. It codes for CASRSVIAGGQITDTQYF.

By sample fraction, this clonotype is medium-sized. The chain employs TRBV6-7 and TRBJ1-1; possibly TRBD1 for D (5 bases). TRBV6-7 is an ORF, with its function uncertain. V shed 4 bases and J shed 1 base, with 13 bases lying between them. This CDR3 spans 15 amino acids. This CDR3 is CASSSRGAPNTEAFF. CDR3 sequence (DNA): TGTGCCAGCAGTTCCCGGGGCGCCCCGAACACTGAAGCTTTCTTT.

The V and J genes are TRBV2 and TRBJ2-7, with 7 bases fitting TRBD1. The germline V gene encodes CDR1 SNHLY and CDR2 FYNNEI. The V gene end was trimmed by 8 bases and the J gene end by 3 bases; junction bases not matched to a gene: 10. The CDR3 contains 14 residues. The CDR3, as DNA: TGTGCCAGCCAAAAACGGGGACAGATCTACGAGCAGTACTTC. Translating gives CASQKRGQIYEQYF.

This clonotype was counted ten times or more. The chain uses TRBV12-3 or TRBV12-4 and TRBJ2-3; unclear D gene. V was pared by 1 base and J by 1 base, with 9 bases between. The CDR3 totals 15 residues. For the CDR3, the DNA is TGTGCCAGCAGTTTAGGGGCAGAGGGCACAGATACGCAGTATTTT. Translation: CASSLGAEGTDTQYF.

This clonotype has a count of ten or more. The V and J genes are TRBV7-6 and TRBJ2-1; D is possibly TRBD1 (5 bases). Per the germline V gene, CDR1 is SGHVS and CDR2 is FNYEAQ. V lost 3 bases to trimming and J lost 7 bases, with 10 bases between them. This CDR3 is built from 13 residues. The CDR3 region has the DNA TGTGCCAGCAGCTTCCGACAGTTAAATGAGCAGTTCTTC. Amino acid sequence: CASSFRQLNEQFF.

This clonotype was picked up many times. The rearrangement links TRBV13 to TRBJ1-5; D not resolved. The CDR3 has 12 amino acids. Trimming left V 0 bases short and J 6 bases short, with 3 bases between. Germline V gives CDR1 PRHDT, CDR2 FYEKMQ (reference sequence). The CDR3 reads CASSLGPQPQHF. CDR3 nucleotides: TGTGCCAGCAGCTTAGGACCTCAGCCCCAGCATTTT.